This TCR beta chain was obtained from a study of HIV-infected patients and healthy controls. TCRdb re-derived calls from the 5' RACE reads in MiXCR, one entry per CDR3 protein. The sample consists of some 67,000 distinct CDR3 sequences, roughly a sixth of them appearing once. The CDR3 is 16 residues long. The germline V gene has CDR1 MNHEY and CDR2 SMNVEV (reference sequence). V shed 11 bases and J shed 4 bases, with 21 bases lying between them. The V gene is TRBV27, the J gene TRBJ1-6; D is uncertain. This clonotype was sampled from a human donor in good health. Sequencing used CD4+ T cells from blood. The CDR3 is CAGPTGRATYNSPLHF. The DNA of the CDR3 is TGTGCCGGACCGACCGGTAGGGCGACATATAATTCACCCCTCCACTTT.